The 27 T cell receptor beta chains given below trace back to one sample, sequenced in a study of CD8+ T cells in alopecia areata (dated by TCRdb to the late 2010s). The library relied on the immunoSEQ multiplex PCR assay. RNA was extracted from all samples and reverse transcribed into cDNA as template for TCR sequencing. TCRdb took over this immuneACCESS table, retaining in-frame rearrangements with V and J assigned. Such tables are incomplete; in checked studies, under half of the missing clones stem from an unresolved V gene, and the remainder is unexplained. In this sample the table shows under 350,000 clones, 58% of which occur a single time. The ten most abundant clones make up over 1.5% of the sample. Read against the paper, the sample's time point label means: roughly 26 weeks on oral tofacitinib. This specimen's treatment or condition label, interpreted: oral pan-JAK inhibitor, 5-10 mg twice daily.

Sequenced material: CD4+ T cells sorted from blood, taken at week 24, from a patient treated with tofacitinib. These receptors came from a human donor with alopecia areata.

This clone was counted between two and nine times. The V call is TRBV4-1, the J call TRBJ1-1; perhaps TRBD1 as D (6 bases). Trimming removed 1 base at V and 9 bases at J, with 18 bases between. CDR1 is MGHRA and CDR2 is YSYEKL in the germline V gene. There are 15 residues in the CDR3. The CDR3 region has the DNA TGCGCCAGCAGCCAAGGGGGCAGGGGCGGGTATAAAGCTTTCTTT. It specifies CASSQGGRGGYKAFF.

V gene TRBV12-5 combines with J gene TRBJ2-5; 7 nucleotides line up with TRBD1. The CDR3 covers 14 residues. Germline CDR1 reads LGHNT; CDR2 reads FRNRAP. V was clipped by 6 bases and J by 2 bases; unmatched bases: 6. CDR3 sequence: CASGRGTVQETQYF. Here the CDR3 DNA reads TGTGCTAGTGGCCGAGGGACAGTTCAAGAGACCCAGTACTTC.

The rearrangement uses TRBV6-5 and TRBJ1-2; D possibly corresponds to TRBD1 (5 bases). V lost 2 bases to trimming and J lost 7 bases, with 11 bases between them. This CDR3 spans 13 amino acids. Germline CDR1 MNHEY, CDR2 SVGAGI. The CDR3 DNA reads TGTGCCAGCAGTTACCGGCGCGGGGGTGGCTACACCTTC. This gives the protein CASSYRRGGGYTF.

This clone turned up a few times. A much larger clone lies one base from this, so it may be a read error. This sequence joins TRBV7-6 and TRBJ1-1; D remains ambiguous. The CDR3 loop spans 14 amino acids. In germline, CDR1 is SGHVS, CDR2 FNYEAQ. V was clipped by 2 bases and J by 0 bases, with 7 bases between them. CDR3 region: CASSLQAVNTEAFF. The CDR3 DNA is TGTGCCAGCAGCTTACAGGCGGTGAACACTGAAGCTTTCTTT.

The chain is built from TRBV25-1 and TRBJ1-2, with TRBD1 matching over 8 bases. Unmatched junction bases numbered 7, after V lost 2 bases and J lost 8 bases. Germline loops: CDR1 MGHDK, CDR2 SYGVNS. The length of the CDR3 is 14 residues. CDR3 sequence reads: CASSEAADRGGYTF. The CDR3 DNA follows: TGTGCCAGCAGTGAAGCAGCAGACAGGGGCGGCTACACCTTC.

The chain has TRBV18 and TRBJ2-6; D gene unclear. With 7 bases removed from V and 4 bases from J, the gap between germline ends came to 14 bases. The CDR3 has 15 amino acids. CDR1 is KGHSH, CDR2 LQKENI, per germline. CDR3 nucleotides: TGTGCCAGCTTCACCCCAGCCGGGGGGGCCAACGTCCTGACTTTC. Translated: CASFTPAGGANVLTF. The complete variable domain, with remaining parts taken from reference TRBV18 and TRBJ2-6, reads NAGVMQNPRHLVRRRGQEARLRCSPMKGHSHVYWYRQLPEEGLKFMVYLQKENIIDESGMPKERFSAEFPKEGPSILRIQQVVRGDSAAYFCASFTPAGGANVLTFGAGSRLTVL.

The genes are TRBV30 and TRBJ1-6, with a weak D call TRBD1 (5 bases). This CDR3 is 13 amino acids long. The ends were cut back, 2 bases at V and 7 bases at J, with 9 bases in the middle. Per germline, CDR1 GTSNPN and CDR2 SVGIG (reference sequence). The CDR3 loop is CAWSKGPNSPLHF. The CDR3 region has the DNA TGTGCCTGGAGTAAGGGACCAAATTCACCCCTCCACTTT.

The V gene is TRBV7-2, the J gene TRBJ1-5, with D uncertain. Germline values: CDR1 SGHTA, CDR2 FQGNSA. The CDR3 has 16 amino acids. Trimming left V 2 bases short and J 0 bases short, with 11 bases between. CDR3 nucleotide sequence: TGTGCCAGCAGCTTAAGCCAGACCTATAGCAATCAGCCCCAGCATTTT. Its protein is CASSLSQTYSNQPQHF.

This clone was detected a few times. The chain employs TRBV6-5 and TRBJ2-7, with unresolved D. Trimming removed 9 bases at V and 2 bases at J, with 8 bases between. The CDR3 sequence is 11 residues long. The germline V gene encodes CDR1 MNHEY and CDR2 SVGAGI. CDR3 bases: TGTGCCAGTCGATTCACCTACGAGCAGTACTTC. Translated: CASRFTYEQYF.

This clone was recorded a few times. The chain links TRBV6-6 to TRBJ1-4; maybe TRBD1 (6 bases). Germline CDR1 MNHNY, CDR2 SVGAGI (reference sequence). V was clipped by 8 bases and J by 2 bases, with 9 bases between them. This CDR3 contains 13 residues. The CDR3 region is CASGDNTNEKLFF. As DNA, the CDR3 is TGTGCCAGCGGGGACAATACTAATGAAAAACTGTTTTTT.

The CDR3 region is CASSFKGQGSYGNQPQHF. The DNA for the CDR3 is TGTGCCAGCAGCTTCAAGGGACAGGGGAGTTATGGCAATCAGCCCCAGCATTTT. The chain employs TRBV7-9 and TRBJ1-5, with 10 bases that match TRBD1. The CDR3 consists of 18 residues. Germline loops: CDR1 SEHNR, CDR2 FQNEAQ (reference sequence). The trim removed 3 bases at V and 2 bases at J, leaving 10 bases unmatched.

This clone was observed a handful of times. For the CDR3, the DNA is TGTGCCACCAGCAGAGATTGGGGCTCGCGTGGCTACACCTTC. Its translation: CATSRDWGSRGYTF. The chain recombines TRBV15 with TRBJ1-2, with D maybe TRBD1 (5 bases). The CDR3 consists of 14 residues. Germline-derived CDR1 and CDR2 are LNHNV and YYDKDF (reference sequence). V gave up 0 bases and J gave up 7 bases, with 12 bases separating them.

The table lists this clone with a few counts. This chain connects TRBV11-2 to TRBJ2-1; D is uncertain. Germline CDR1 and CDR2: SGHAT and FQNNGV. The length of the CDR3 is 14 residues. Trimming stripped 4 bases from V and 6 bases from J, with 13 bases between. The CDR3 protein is CASSSPPRANEQFF. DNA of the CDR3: TGTGCCAGCAGCTCCCCCCCAAGGGCCAATGAGCAGTTCTTC.

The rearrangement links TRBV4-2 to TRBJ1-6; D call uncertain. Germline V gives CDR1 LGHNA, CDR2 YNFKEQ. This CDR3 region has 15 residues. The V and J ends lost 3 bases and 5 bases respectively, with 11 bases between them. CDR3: CASSQRWVDNSPLHF. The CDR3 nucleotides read TGTGCCAGCAGCCAGAGGTGGGTAGATAATTCACCCCTCCACTTT.

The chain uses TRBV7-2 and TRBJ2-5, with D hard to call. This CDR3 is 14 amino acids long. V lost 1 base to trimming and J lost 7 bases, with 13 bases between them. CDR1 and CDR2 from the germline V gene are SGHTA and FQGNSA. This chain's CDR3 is CASSLGSILGTQYF. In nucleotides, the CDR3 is TGTGCCAGCAGCTTAGGGAGCATCCTGGGGACCCAGTACTTC. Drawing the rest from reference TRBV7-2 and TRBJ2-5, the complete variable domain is GAGVSQSPSNKVTEKGKDVELRCDPISGHTALYWYRQSLGQGLEFLIYFQGNSAPDKSGLPSDRFSAERTGGSVSTLTIQRTQQEDSAVYLCASSLGSILGTQYFGPGTRLLVL.

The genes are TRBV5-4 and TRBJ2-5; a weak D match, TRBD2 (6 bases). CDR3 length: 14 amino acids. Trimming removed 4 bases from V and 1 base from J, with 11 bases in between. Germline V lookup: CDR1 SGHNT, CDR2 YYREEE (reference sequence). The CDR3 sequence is CASSGGLFQETQYF. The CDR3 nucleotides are TGTGCCAGCAGCGGGGGACTTTTCCAAGAGACCCAGTACTTC.

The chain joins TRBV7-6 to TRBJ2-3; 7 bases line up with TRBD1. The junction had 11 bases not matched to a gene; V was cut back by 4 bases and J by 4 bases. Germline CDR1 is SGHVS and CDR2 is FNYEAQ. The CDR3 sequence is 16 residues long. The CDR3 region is CASSSQAYQGADTQYF. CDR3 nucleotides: TGTGCCAGCAGCTCACAGGCCTACCAGGGGGCAGATACGCAGTATTTT.

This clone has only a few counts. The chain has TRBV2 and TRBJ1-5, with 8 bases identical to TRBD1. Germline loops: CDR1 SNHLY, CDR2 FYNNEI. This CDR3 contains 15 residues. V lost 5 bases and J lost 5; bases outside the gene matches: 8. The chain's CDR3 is CASSLNGQGDQPQHF. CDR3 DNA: TGTGCCAGCAGTCTGAACGGACAGGGCGATCAGCCCCAGCATTTT.

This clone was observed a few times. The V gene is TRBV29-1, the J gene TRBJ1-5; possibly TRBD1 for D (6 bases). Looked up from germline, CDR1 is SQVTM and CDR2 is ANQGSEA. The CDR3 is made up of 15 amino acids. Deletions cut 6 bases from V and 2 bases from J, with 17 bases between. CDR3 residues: CSVSTGGGRNQPQHF. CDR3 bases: TGCAGCGTCAGTACCGGGGGGGGCCGCAATCAGCCCCAGCATTTT.

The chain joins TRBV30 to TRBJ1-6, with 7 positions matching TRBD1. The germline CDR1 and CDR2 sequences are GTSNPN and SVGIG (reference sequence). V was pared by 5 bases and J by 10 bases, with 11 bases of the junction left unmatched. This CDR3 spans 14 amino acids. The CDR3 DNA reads TGTGCCTGGGGATTCGGGACAGAAAACTCACCCCTCCACTTT. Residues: CAWGFGTENSPLHF.

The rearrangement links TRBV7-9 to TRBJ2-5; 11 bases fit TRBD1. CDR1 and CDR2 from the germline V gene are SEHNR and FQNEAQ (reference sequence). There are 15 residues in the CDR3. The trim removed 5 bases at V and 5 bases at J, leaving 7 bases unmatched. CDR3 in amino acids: CASSLRTGGDETQYF. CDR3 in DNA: TGTGCCAGCAGCCTAAGGACAGGGGGCGATGAGACCCAGTACTTC.

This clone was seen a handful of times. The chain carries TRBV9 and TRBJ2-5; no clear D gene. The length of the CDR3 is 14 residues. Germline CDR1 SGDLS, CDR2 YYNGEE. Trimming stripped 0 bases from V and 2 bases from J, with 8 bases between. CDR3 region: CASSVGGWQETQYF. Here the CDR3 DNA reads TGTGCCAGCAGCGTAGGAGGTTGGCAAGAGACCCAGTACTTC.

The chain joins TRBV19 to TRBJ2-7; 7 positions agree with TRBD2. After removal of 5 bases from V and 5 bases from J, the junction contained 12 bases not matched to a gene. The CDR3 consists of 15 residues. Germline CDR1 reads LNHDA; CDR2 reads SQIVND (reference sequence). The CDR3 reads CASSAGGGRVDEQYF. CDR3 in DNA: TGTGCCAGTAGTGCCGGCGGGGGTCGGGTCGACGAGCAGTACTTC. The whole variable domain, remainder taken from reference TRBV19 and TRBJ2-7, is DGGITQSPKYLFRKEGQNVTLSCEQNLNHDAMYWYRQDPGQGLRLIYYSQIVNDFQKGDIAEGYSVSREKKESFPLTVTSAQKNPTAFYLCASSAGGGRVDEQYFGPGTRLTVT.

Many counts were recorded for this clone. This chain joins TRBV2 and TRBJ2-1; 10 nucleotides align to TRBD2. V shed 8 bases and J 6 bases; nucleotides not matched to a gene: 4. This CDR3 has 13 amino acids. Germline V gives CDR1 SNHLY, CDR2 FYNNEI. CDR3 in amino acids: CASVSGGANEQFF. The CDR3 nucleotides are TGTGCCAGCGTCAGCGGGGGGGCCAATGAGCAGTTCTTC. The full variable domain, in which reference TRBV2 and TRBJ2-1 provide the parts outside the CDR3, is EPEVTQTPSHQVTQMGQEVILRCVPISNHLYFYWYRQILGQKVEFLVSFYNNEISEKSEIFDDQFSVERPDGSNFTLKIRSTKLEDSAMYFCASVSGGANEQFFGPGTRLTVL.

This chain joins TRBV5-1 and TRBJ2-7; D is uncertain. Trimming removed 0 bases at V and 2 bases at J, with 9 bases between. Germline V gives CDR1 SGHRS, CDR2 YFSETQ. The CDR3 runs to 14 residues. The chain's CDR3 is CASSLDGFPYEQYF. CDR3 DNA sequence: TGCGCCAGCAGCTTGGACGGGTTCCCCTACGAGCAGTACTTC.

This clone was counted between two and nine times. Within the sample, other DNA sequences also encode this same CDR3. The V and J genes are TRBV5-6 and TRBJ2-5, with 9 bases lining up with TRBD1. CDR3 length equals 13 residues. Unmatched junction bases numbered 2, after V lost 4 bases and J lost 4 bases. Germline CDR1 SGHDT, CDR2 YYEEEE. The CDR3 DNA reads TGTGCCAGCAGCCTGACAGGGGGAGAGACCCAGTACTTC. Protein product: CASSLTGGETQYF. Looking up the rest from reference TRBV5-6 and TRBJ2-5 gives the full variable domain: DAGVTQSPTHLIKTRGQQVTLRCSPKSGHDTVSWYQQALGQGPQFIFQYYEEEERQRGNFPDRFSGHQFPNYSSELNVNALLLGDSALYLCASSLTGGETQYFGPGTRLLVL.

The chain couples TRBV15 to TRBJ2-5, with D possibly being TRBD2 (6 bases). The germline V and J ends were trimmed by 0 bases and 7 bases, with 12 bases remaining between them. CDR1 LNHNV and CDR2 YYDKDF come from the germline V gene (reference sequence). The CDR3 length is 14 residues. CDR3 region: CATSRDGGIGTQYF. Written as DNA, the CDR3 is TGTGCCACCAGCAGAGATGGGGGGATTGGGACCCAGTACTTC.